The present T cell receptor beta chain was sequenced within a study of response to subunit inactivated influenza vaccine. General study results and limits: The authors suggested that few new T cells are recruited per seasonal influenza vaccination.

CDR1 and CDR2 from the germline V gene are SNHLY and FYNNEI. V shed 6 bases, J shed 6 bases, and the junction held 10 bases outside the gene matches. This CDR3 has 14 residues. This clonotype was counted many times. What it binds is not known. Using its own MiXCR run on the RT-PCR reads, TCRdb lists one record per CDR3 protein. The table shows roughly 650,000 distinct CDR3 sequences, with around 14% occurring only once. The sample was PBMCs from blood, taken 11 to 12 days after vaccination. The clonotype was recovered from a man aged 50 to 60 who received an inactivated influenza vaccine. The gene calls are TRBV2 and TRBJ2-7, with 8 bases that match TRBD1. The CDR3 reads CASRYRQGIIEQYF. CDR3 nucleotides: TGTGCCAGCAGATACCGACAGGGGATAATCGAGCAGTACTTC.